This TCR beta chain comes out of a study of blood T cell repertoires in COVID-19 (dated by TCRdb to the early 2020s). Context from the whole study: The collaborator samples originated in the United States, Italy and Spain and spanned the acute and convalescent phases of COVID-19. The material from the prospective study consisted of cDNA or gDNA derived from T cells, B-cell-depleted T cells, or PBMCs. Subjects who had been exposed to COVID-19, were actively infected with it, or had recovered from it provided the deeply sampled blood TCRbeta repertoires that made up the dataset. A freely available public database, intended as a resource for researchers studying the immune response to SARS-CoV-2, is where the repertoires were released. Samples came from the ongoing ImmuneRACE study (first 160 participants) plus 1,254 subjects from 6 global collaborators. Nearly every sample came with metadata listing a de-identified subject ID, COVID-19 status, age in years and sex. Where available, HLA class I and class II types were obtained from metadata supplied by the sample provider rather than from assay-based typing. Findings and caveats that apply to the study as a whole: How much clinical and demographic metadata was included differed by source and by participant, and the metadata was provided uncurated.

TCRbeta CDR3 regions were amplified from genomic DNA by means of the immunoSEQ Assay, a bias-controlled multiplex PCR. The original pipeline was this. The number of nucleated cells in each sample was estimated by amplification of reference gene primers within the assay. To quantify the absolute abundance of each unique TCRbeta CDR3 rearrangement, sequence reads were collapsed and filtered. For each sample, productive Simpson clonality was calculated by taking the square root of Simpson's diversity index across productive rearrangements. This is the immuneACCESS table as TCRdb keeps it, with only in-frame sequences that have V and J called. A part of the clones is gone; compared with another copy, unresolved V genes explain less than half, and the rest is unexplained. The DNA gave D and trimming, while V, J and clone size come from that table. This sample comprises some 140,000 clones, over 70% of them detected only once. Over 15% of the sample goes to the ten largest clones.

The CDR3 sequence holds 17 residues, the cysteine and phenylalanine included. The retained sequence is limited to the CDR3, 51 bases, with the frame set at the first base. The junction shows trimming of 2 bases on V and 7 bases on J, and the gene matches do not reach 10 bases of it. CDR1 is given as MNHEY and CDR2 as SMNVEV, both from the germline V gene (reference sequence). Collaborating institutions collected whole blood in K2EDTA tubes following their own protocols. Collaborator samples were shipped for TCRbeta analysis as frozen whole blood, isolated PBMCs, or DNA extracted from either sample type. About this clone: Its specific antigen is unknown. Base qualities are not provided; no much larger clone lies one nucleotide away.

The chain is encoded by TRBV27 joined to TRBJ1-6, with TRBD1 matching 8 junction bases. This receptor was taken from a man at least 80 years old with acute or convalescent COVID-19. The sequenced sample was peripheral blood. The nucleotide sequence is TGTGCCAGCAGTTTAGGTTGGCAGGGGGCATTCAATTCACCCCTCCACTTT. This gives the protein CASSLGWQGAFNSPLHF.